This TCR beta chain was identified in a study of graft-versus-host responses after intestinal transplantation. Data came from immunoSEQ multiplex PCR; TCRdb stores just in-frame clones and leaves some out. Of 90,000 to 130,000 clones in the sample, approximately 92% were seen once. This clone was observed a few times. Its cognate antigen is unknown. Trimming removed 7 bases at V and 0 bases at J, with 6 bases between. The CDR3 has 13 residues. CDR1 and CDR2 from the germline V gene are WSHSY and SAAADI. The V and J genes are TRBV10-2 and TRBJ2-2; D is undetermined. The specimen was unstimulated CD4+ T cells sorted from spleen or lymph node cells, collected before transplant. This receptor was taken from a human donor who was the organ donor for an intestinal transplant. The CDR3 nucleotides are TGCGCCAGCACGGCCGCGAACACCGGGGAGCTGTTTTTT. As protein: CASTAANTGELFF.